A single sample is the source of the 27 T cell receptor beta chains below, sequenced in a study of cytomegalovirus exposure and HLA in healthy donors. This PCR relied on a set of 60 Vbeta primers and 13 Jbeta primers. Using immunoSEQ multiplex PCR, the repertoire was profiled, and TCRdb retains in-frame clones only, with some absent. The sample lists about 160,000 clones, more than 60% occurring once. The sequenced sample consisted of PBMCs. These receptors were obtained from a male donor in good health and CMV-seronegative.

This clone has more than one count but fewer than ten. The V gene is TRBV6-5, the J gene TRBJ1-3; 7 positions match TRBD1. The V segment lost 6 bases and the J segment 4 bases; nucleotides outside the gene matches: 6. Germline lookup yields CDR1 MNHEY and CDR2 SVGAGI. CDR3 length: 14 amino acids. The CDR3 DNA sequence: TGTGCCAGCAGCTTAACAGGGGTCGGAAACACCATATATTTT. It yields the protein CASSLTGVGNTIYF.

This clone was picked up a small number of times. This chain uses TRBV30 with TRBJ2-1; TRBD2 aligns across 8 bases. V trimming: 3 bases; J trimming: 4 bases; junction bases outside the gene matches: 5. The CDR3 consists of 14 residues. Per germline, CDR1 GTSNPN and CDR2 SVGIG (reference sequence). The CDR3 here is CAWSAGGPYNEQFF. The DNA of the CDR3 is TGTGCCTGGAGCGCGGGGGGCCCATACAATGAGCAGTTCTTC.

V and J are TRBV9 and TRBJ1-1; TRBD1 aligns across 8 bases. CDR1 and CDR2 (germline): SGDLS, YYNGEE. This CDR3 is 12 amino acids long. V lost 3 bases, J lost 8 bases, and 3 bases stayed unmatched. CDR3 sequence reads: CASSGRDREAFF. DNA for the CDR3: TGTGCCAGCAGCGGCCGGGACAGGGAAGCTTTCTTT. The whole variable domain, remainder taken from reference TRBV9 and TRBJ1-1, is DSGVTQTPKHLITATGQRVTLRCSPRSGDLSVYWYQQSLDQGLQFLIQYYNGEERAKGNILERFSAQQFPDLHSELNLSSLELGDSALYFCASSGRDREAFFGQGTRLTVV.

The V call is TRBV14, the J call TRBJ2-1, with D unresolved. CDR3 size: 13 residues. CDR1 SGHDN and CDR2 FVKESK come from the germline V gene. Deletions cut 1 base from V and 2 bases from J, with 3 bases between. The CDR3 region has the DNA TGTGCCAGCAGCCAAGTCGCCTACAATGAGCAGTTCTTC. Protein sequence: CASSQVAYNEQFF.

On this clone itself: Distinct nucleotide sequences in the sample also encode this CDR3. The chain recombines TRBV11-2 with TRBJ2-1; 9 bases agree with TRBD1. Per the germline V gene, CDR1 is SGHAT and CDR2 is FQNNGV. The trim removed 0 bases at V and 6 bases at J, leaving 3 bases unmatched. CDR3 length equals 15 residues. The CDR3 protein is CASSLEGQGINEQFF. For the CDR3, the DNA is TGTGCCAGCAGCTTAGAGGGACAGGGTATCAATGAGCAGTTCTTC.

This sequence joins TRBV5-1 and TRBJ1-5; maybe TRBD1 (5 bases). The CDR3 extends over 14 amino acids. Germline loops: CDR1 SGHRS, CDR2 YFSETQ. V lost 4 bases to trimming and J lost 3 bases, with 11 bases between them. This CDR3 is CASSIDSSNQPQHF. In nucleotides, the CDR3 is TGCGCCAGCAGCATCGACAGTTCCAATCAGCCCCAGCATTTT.

This clone has just a few counts. The rearrangement links TRBV5-6 to TRBJ2-1; 11 bases line up with TRBD2. Germline lookup yields CDR1 SGHDT and CDR2 YYEEEE. The CDR3 length is 16 residues. The junction had 9 bases not matched to a gene; V was cut back by 3 bases and J by 7 bases. The CDR3 region is CASSYLSGRAGNEQFF. The CDR3 DNA reads as TGTGCCAGCAGCTACCTTAGCGGGAGGGCCGGAAATGAGCAGTTCTTC. The whole variable domain, filled in from reference TRBV5-6 and TRBJ2-1, reads DAGVTQSPTHLIKTRGQQVTLRCSPKSGHDTVSWYQQALGQGPQFIFQYYEEEERQRGNFPDRFSGHQFPNYSSELNVNALLLGDSALYLCASSYLSGRAGNEQFFGPGTRLTVL.

This sequence joins TRBV19 and TRBJ2-3; 7 bases fit TRBD2. The germline V gene encodes CDR1 LNHDA and CDR2 SQIVND (reference sequence). The CDR3 is made up of 15 amino acids. V trimming: 3 bases; J trimming: 5 bases; junction bases outside the gene matches: 8. CDR3 DNA sequence: TGTGCCAGTAGTATCGGGGGAGGGGCCCAAGATACGCAGTATTTT. This gives the protein CASSIGGGAQDTQYF.

The genes are TRBV4-1 and TRBJ1-2; D is perhaps TRBD1 (6 bases). Germline CDR1 is MGHRA and CDR2 is YSYEKL. The V and J ends lost 0 bases and 7 bases respectively, with 18 bases between them. The CDR3 runs 16 residues. This CDR3 is CASSQDPGVGSGGYTF. Written as DNA, the CDR3 is TGCGCCAGCAGCCAAGACCCAGGGGTGGGTTCGGGTGGCTACACCTTC.

The rearrangement links TRBV9 to TRBJ2-2; perhaps TRBD1 as D (7 bases). The V end lost 3 bases, the J end lost 1 base, and 13 bases lay between the germline ends. Germline V lookup: CDR1 SGDLS, CDR2 YYNGEE. The CDR3 runs 16 residues. The CDR3 region is CASSGRGDLNTGELFF. DNA for the CDR3: TGTGCCAGCAGCGGCAGGGGGGACTTGAACACCGGGGAGCTGTTTTTT.

V and J are TRBV11-3 and TRBJ2-3, with 8 nucleotides matching TRBD2. CDR1 is SGHNT and CDR2 is YENEEA in the germline V gene. After removal of 2 bases from V and 4 bases from J, the junction contained 5 bases not matched to a gene. This CDR3 contains 15 residues. The CDR3 sequence: CASSLTGGASDTQYF. The CDR3 nucleotides read TGTGCCAGCAGCTTAACCGGGGGGGCCTCAGATACGCAGTATTTT.

CDR3 in amino acids: CASSPSEDFEAFF. CDR3 sequence (DNA): TGTGCCAGCTCACCATCAGAGGATTTTGAAGCTTTCTTT. This rearrangement joins TRBV18 to TRBJ1-1; D is uncertain. This CDR3 is 13 amino acids long. V was clipped by 2 bases and J by 7 bases, with 11 bases between them. The V gene's germline CDR1 is KGHSH and CDR2 LQKENI.

The chain has TRBV6-5 and TRBJ2-5, with 14 bases fitting TRBD2. This CDR3 spans 15 amino acids. CDR1 is MNHEY, CDR2 SVGAGI, per germline. Trimming took 5 bases from V and 5 from J; bases not matched to a gene: 4. The CDR3 loop is CASSPRLAGGETQYF. The DNA of the CDR3 is TGTGCCAGCAGTCCCCGACTAGCGGGGGGGGAGACCCAGTACTTC.

This rearrangement joins TRBV7-3 to TRBJ2-7; possibly TRBD1 for D (6 bases). This CDR3 comprises 16 residues. CDR1 is SGHTA, CDR2 FQGTGA, per germline. V dropped 4 bases and J dropped 0 bases, with 16 bases sitting between them. Here the CDR3 reads CASSSLDSLSSYEQYF. In DNA form, the CDR3 reads TGTGCCAGCAGCTCCCTGGACAGCCTTAGCTCCTACGAGCAGTACTTC.

This rearrangement joins TRBV6-4 to TRBJ1-5; TRBD1 agrees at 9 bases. Germline CDR1 reads MRHNA; CDR2 reads SNTAGT. There are 17 residues in the CDR3. With 4 bases clipped from V and 0 bases from J, the junction kept 7 bases outside the gene matches. DNA for the CDR3: TGTGCCAGCAGTGGGGGACAGGGCGACTATAGCAATCAGCCCCAGCATTTT. Translation gives CASSGGQGDYSNQPQHF.

The V call is TRBV6-5, the J call TRBJ2-7; a weak D match, TRBD1 (6 bases). In germline, CDR1 is MNHEY, CDR2 SVGAGI. V lost 7 bases and J 2 bases, leaving 18 bases between the germline ends. CDR3 length equals 15 residues. CDR3 sequence: CASKSGQLLTYEQYF. The CDR3 DNA is TGTGCCAGCAAGTCCGGACAGCTTTTAACCTACGAGCAGTACTTC.

The chain recombines TRBV6-1 with TRBJ2-1; TRBD2 matches 9 bases. Germline trimming cut 2 bases from V and 0 bases from J; bases unmatched to any gene: 2. In germline, CDR1 is MNHNS, CDR2 SASEGT. The CDR3 covers 16 residues. CDR3 DNA sequence: TGTGCCAGCAGTGAACTAGCGGGGAGCTCCTACAATGAGCAGTTCTTC. It codes for CASSELAGSSYNEQFF.

This chain joins TRBV1 and TRBJ2-3; the tabulated D call, TRBD2, remains unverified against the DNA. TRBV1 is recorded as a pseudogene. The CDR3 spans 16 residues. The CDR3 nucleotides are TGCACCAGCAGCCCCTCTAGCGGGGGGCACACAGATACGCAGTATTTT. The encoded protein is CTSSPSSGGHTDTQYF.

This clone has only a few counts. The chain combines TRBV6-6 with TRBJ1-1, with 8 bases aligning to TRBD1. The CDR3 sequence is 14 residues long. V was pared by 6 bases and J by 3 bases, with 6 bases of the junction left unmatched. Germline V gives CDR1 MNHNY, CDR2 SVGAGI (reference sequence). CDR3 in DNA: TGTGCCAGCAGCCGGCCGGGACAGGACACTGAAGCTTTCTTT. Amino acid sequence: CASSRPGQDTEAFF.

This CDR3 is CASSLAGHSGNTIYF. CDR3 DNA sequence: TGTGCCAGCAGCTTAGCAGGACACTCTGGAAACACCATATATTTT. This rearrangement joins TRBV7-8 to TRBJ1-3; weak D call: TRBD1 (5 bases). The CDR3 length is 15 residues. Trimming removed 0 bases from V and 0 bases from J, with 6 bases in between. The germline CDR1 and CDR2 sequences are SGHVS and FQNEAQ. Full variable domain (remainder filled in from reference TRBV7-8 and TRBJ1-3): GAGVSQSPRYKVAKRGQDVALRCDPISGHVSLFWYQQALGQGPEFLTYFQNEAQLDKSGLPSDRFFAERPEGSVSTLKIQRTQQEDSAVYLCASSLAGHSGNTIYFGEGSWLTVV.

The chain has TRBV7-9 and TRBJ2-7; 10 bases are shared with TRBD2. V gave up 0 bases and J gave up 3 bases; unmatched junction bases: 2. Germline-derived CDR1 and CDR2 are SEHNR and FQNEAQ (reference sequence). The CDR3 has 15 amino acids. The CDR3 sequence: CASSLARTSGYEQYF. The CDR3 nucleotides read TGTGCCAGCAGCTTAGCCAGGACTAGCGGCTACGAGCAGTACTTC.

This clone was seen only a few times. The V gene is TRBV4-1, the J gene TRBJ1-5, with D uncertain. CDR3 length: 13 residues. The V end was cut by 3 bases, the J end by 3 bases, with 6 bases between. Germline CDR1 reads MGHRA; CDR2 reads YSYEKL. The CDR3 loop is CASSQAPNQPQHF. The CDR3 bases are TGCGCCAGCAGCCAGGCACCCAATCAGCCCCAGCATTTT.

This chain links TRBV4-3 with TRBJ2-7; 14 bases map to TRBD2. The V segment lost 8 bases and the J segment 0 bases; nucleotides outside the gene matches: 15. The CDR3 has 19 residues. Germline CDR1 LGHNA, CDR2 YSLEER. The CDR3 DNA reads TGCGCCAGCCCGCACCCGACTAGCGGGAGGGGGACCTCCTCCTACGAGCAGTACTTC. It yields the protein CASPHPTSGRGTSSYEQYF.

V is TRBV7-9 and J is TRBJ1-1; D is uncertain. This CDR3 is 14 amino acids long. V lost 4 bases and J lost 1, with 10 bases in between. Germline values: CDR1 SEHNR, CDR2 FQNEAQ (reference sequence). CDR3 amino acids: CASSSTRQNTEAFF. In DNA, the CDR3 is TGTGCCAGCAGCTCTACACGACAGAACACTGAAGCTTTCTTT.

This clone came up a few times. Here the CDR3 DNA reads TGTGCCGGTTATCCGGGACAGGGAGAAGAAGCTTTCTTT. Amino acids: CAGYPGQGEEAFF. The chain is built from TRBV6-1 and TRBJ1-1, with 9 nucleotides matching TRBD1. The CDR3 is 13 amino acids. V trimming: 11 bases; J trimming: 8 bases; junction bases outside the gene matches: 12. CDR1 and CDR2 from the germline V gene are MNHNS and SASEGT.

The chain carries TRBV5-6 and TRBJ2-5; TRBD1 agrees at 7 bases. Near its end, the DNA agrees better with TRBJ2-7, so the J call may be wrong. Germline V gene sequence: CDR1 SGHDT, CDR2 YYEEEE. The CDR3 is 12 residues long. In DNA, the CDR3 is TGTGCCAGCAGTTCTCGGACAGGCGAGCAGTACTTC. Amino acids: CASSSRTGEQYF.

The rearrangement links TRBV9 to TRBJ2-1, with 9 positions matching TRBD2. This CDR3 spans 16 amino acids. Looked up from germline, CDR1 is SGDLS and CDR2 is YYNGEE. V gave up 0 bases and J gave up 8 bases; unmatched junction bases: 9. CDR3 sequence (DNA): TGTGCCAGCAGCGTAGAGGATCTAGCGGGACTCGATGAGCAGTTCTTC. This translates into CASSVEDLAGLDEQFF. Full variable domain (missing parts from reference TRBV9 and TRBJ2-1): DSGVTQTPKHLITATGQRVTLRCSPRSGDLSVYWYQQSLDQGLQFLIQYYNGEERAKGNILERFSAQQFPDLHSELNLSSLELGDSALYFCASSVEDLAGLDEQFFGPGTRLTVL.